Listed below are T cell receptor beta chains from one sample, sequenced in a study of T cell changes during pregnancy in multiple sclerosis. Produced via immunoSEQ multiplex PCR; TCRdb's table is partial and in-frame only. The table has some 60,000 clones, 92% seen once. The sample in question was peripheral blood, obtained in the second trimester of pregnancy. The origin of the receptors is a female donor in good health, enrolled as a control in a pregnancy study. The CDR3 runs from the conserved cysteine through the conserved F or W. The order of the fields is J gene, clone size, D gene, V gene, CDR3 protein. A D gene is named only where the DNA matches it firmly. The listing skips clone size in some rows; elsewhere it reads once, few, many or a size class.

TRBJ2-5,NA,NA,TRBV6-1,CASGVGEDQETQYF
TRBJ2-7,NA,NA,TRBV6-6,CASRGGRSDEQYF
TRBJ2-7,NA,TRBD1,TRBV2,CASSLVGTGSYEQYF
TRBJ1-1,NA,NA,TRBV15,CATSSRGGGTEAFF
TRBJ2-5,NA,TRBD2,TRBV4-2,CASSQDLELADRGYF
TRBJ2-7,once,TRBD1,TRBV27,CASKPGTGSYEQYF
TRBJ2-2,NA,TRBD2,TRBV27,CASSPMGGTSGGPGELFF
TRBJ1-2,NA,NA,TRBV30,CGAGEFYGYTF
TRBJ2-1,NA,NA,TRBV27,CASSLRPIRDKQFF
TRBJ2-5,once,TRBD1,TRBV27,CASYSVWTGKRETQYF